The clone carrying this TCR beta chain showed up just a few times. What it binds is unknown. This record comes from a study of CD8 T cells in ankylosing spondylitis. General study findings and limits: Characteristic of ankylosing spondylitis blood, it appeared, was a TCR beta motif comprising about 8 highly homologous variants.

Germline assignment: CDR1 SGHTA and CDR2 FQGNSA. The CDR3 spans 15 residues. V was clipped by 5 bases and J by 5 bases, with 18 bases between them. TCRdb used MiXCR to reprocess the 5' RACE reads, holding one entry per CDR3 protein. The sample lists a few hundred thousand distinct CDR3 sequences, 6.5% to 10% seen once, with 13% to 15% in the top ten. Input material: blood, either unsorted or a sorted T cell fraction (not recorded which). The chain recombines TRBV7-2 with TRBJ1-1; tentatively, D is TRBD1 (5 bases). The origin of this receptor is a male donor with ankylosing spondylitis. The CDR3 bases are TGTGCCAGCAGCCCACCGTCACACCGGGGGACTGAAGCTTTCTTT. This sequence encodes CASSPPSHRGTEAFF.